These T cell receptor beta chains were read from a single sample in a study of identical twins. In TCRdb, the 5' RACE reads were re-called with MiXCR into one record per CDR3 protein. Here the sample spans approximately 190,000 distinct CDR3 sequences, approximately 15% being singletons. The sample also formed part of further work on T cells expressing NK-cell markers.

The material sequenced was CD8+ T cells sorted from blood. The origin of the receptors is a woman under 30 in good health. CDR3s include the opening cysteine and the closing phenylalanine or tryptophan. A row's size may be missing; if present it is once, few, many or a size class.

clone size	V gene	CDR3 protein
few	TRBV12-3/TRBV12-4	CASSLGGEYHYGYTF
-	TRBV5-1	CASSSSASGSINTQYF
few	TRBV20-1	CSARHRTGEGLNTEAFF
-	TRBV29-1	CSVVAGTGELFF
-	TRBV7-9	CASSRGVAEQFF
many	TRBV7-8	CASSLTGTSYNEQFF
few	TRBV4-3	CASSQDSGDYNEQFF
few	TRBV4-1	CASSPPNYNEQFF
few	TRBV19	CASSMKGGLNNEQFF
-	TRBV14	CASRPSGRTYNEQFF
few	TRBV12-3/TRBV12-4	CASSPSTGVSYNEQFF
-	TRBV21-1	CASPKNPLNQETQYF
-	TRBV9	CASGGSGARVFF
few	TRBV5-1	CASSLGNLNTEAFF
-	TRBV4-1	CASSQILNTGELFF
-	TRBV20-1	CSARDGATNYNEQFF
few	TRBV10-2	CASKISGPNTGELFF
medium-sized	TRBV4-1	CASSQERGGYNEQFF
-	TRBV25-1	CASSVGTGVMNTEAFF
-	TRBV7-6	CASSPRPGDNNEQFF
few	TRBV4-1	CASSQLTHTDTQYF
few	TRBV6-2/TRBV6-3	CASSYSGYEQFF
many	TRBV3-1	CASSQDLRDSSYEQYF
-	TRBV6-1	CASNHGGGGRETQYF
-	TRBV15	CATKPGTGISYEQYF
few	TRBV5-1	CASHSMPSGNSPGELFF
-	TRBV29-1	CSVAGDNEQFF
-	TRBV5-1	CASIGESSYEQYF